The 23 T cell receptor beta chains given below trace back to one sample, sequenced in a study of T cell repertoires in cytomegalovirus infection. TCRdb recomputed calls from the reads with MiXCR, one row per CDR3 protein. Found here are around 430,000 distinct CDR3 sequences, approximately 42% of them singletons; the top ten hold approximately 40%. Their antigens are not known. The sequences come from cultured PBMCs, collected from culture after CMV antigen stimulation. The receptors come from a human donor in good health (CMV status not recorded). Some clones in this sample may be carry-over from other donors' samples.

The chain couples TRBV6-1 to TRBJ1-5; no clear D. CDR1 MNHNS and CDR2 SASEGT come from the germline V gene. Deletions cut 1 base from V and 3 bases from J, with 4 bases between. CDR3 length: 13 amino acids. The CDR3 loop is CASSEVHNQPQHF. CDR3 DNA: TGTGCCAGCAGTGAAGTGCACAATCAGCCCCAGCATTTT.

J is TRBJ1-5 and V is TRBV7-6; no clear D gene. CDR3 length: 12 residues. Germline V gene data show CDR1 as SGHVS and CDR2 as FNYEAQ. V shed 1 base and J shed 7 bases, with 5 bases lying between them. The CDR3: CASSLGLQPQHF. The CDR3 DNA reads as TGTGCCAGCAGCTTAGGACTCCAGCCCCAGCATTTT.

V gene TRBV5-5 combines with J gene TRBJ2-6, with D uncertain. V was shortened by 4 bases and J by 1 base, with 12 bases between the two germline ends. This CDR3 spans 16 amino acids. Per the germline V gene, CDR1 is SGHKS and CDR2 is YYEKEE (reference sequence). This chain's CDR3 is CASSPGPPSGANVLTF. DNA of the CDR3: TGTGCCAGCAGCCCCGGACCGCCTTCTGGGGCCAACGTCCTGACTTTC.

J is TRBJ2-4 and V is TRBV10-3; D gene unclear. Germline CDR1 reads ENHRY; CDR2 reads SYGVKD. Trimming stripped 0 bases from V and 6 bases from J, with 9 bases between. The CDR3 extends over 14 amino acids. The CDR3 coding sequence is TGTGCCATCAGTGAGTCGGAGACGGTAAACATTCAGTACTTC. It translates to CAISESETVNIQYF.

The chain joins TRBV7-2 to TRBJ2-7, with 10 bases lining up with TRBD2. Germline V gene lookup returns CDR1 SGHTA and CDR2 FQGNSA. The length of the CDR3 is 15 residues. J gave up 3 bases and V 5 bases, and 7 bases lay outside the gene matches. The CDR3 DNA reads as TGTGCCAGCAGCACAAGACTAGCGGGCGACTACGAGCAGTACTTC. It encodes CASSTRLAGDYEQYF.

This clonotype was seen a few times. The chain carries TRBV27 and TRBJ2-2, with D uncertain. Trimming cost V 5 bases and J 7 bases, with 8 bases left between them. CDR1 and CDR2 (germline): MNHEY, SMNVEV (reference sequence). CDR3 size: 12 residues. CDR3 region: CASSRHFGELFF. The CDR3 DNA reads as TGTGCCAGCAGTCGTCACTTCGGGGAGCTGTTTTTT.

The gene calls are TRBV3-1 and TRBJ2-2, with TRBD1 matching over 7 bases. The CDR3 consists of 15 residues. The trim removed 4 bases at V and 1 base at J, leaving 3 bases unmatched. Germline V lookup: CDR1 LGHDT, CDR2 YNNKEL (reference sequence). The CDR3 region has the DNA TGTGCCAGCAGCCCTAGGACAGGGAACACCGGGGAGCTGTTTTTT. Its protein is CASSPRTGNTGELFF.

The chain employs TRBV11-2 and TRBJ2-1; D is perhaps TRBD2 (7 bases). Trimming cost V 5 bases and J 6 bases, with 20 bases left between them. The CDR3 runs to 16 residues. Germline V gene sequence: CDR1 SGHAT, CDR2 FQNNGV. The CDR3 DNA reads TGTGCCAGCAGCCAGGGGTGGGCAGCTAGCGGCAATGAGCAGTTCTTC. It specifies CASSQGWAASGNEQFF.

The gene calls are TRBV4-3 and TRBJ1-2, with unresolved D. CDR1 LGHNA and CDR2 YSLEER come from the germline V gene. Trimming removed 0 bases from V and 7 bases from J, with 12 bases in between. The CDR3 length is 14 residues. The CDR3 nucleotides read TGCGCCAGCAGCCAAGAAGCCACTCATGGTGGCTACACCTTC. This gives the protein CASSQEATHGGYTF.

The V call is TRBV4-1, the J call TRBJ2-4; D unclear. V dropped 1 base and J dropped 1 base, with 17 bases sitting between them. The CDR3 length is 18 residues. Germline V gene lookup returns CDR1 MGHRA and CDR2 YSYEKL. This CDR3 reads CASSQGHLLSQAKNIQYF. The CDR3 DNA follows: TGCGCCAGCAGCCAAGGGCATCTTTTGAGTCAGGCCAAAAACATTCAGTACTTC.

A few counts support this clonotype. V is TRBV20-1 and J is TRBJ2-1; D not certain. Trimming cost V 0 bases and J 10 bases, with 13 bases left between them. This CDR3 has 13 amino acids. Germline CDR1 reads DFQATT; CDR2 reads SNEGSKA (reference sequence). Here the CDR3 DNA reads TGCAGTGCTAGAGATGGGGTCTCCGGGGAGCAGTTCTTC. This gives the protein CSARDGVSGEQFF.

The chain recombines TRBV7-9 with TRBJ1-6; no reliable D call. The length of the CDR3 is 16 residues. Germline loops: CDR1 SEHNR, CDR2 FQNEAQ (reference sequence). Trimming took 7 bases from V and 0 from J, leaving 13 bases between them. As DNA, the CDR3 is TGTGCCAGCATCCTGACTGGGAGCTCCTATAATTCACCCCTCCACTTT. It encodes CASILTGSSYNSPLHF.

There are a few counts of this clonotype. V is TRBV12-3 or TRBV12-4 and J is TRBJ2-7, with D perhaps TRBD1 (6 bases). With 4 bases removed from V and 3 bases from J, the gap between germline ends came to 16 bases. The CDR3 totals 15 residues. CDR3: CASSYRTENIYEQYF. The CDR3 nucleotides read TGTGCCAGCAGTTATCGGACAGAGAATATCTACGAGCAGTACTTC.

V and J are TRBV20-1 and TRBJ1-3; D unclear. The germline V and J ends were trimmed by 6 bases and 0 bases, with 12 bases remaining between them. The germline V gene encodes CDR1 DFQATT and CDR2 SNEGSKA (reference sequence). The length of the CDR3 is 14 residues. The CDR3 bases are TGCAGTGCCCGTGGGGAATACTCTGGAAACACCATATATTTT. Translating it yields CSARGEYSGNTIYF.

The chain employs TRBV20-1 and TRBJ1-1, with D possibly being TRBD1 (5 bases). The CDR3 is 11 residues long. CDR1 is DFQATT and CDR2 is SNEGSKA in the germline V gene (reference sequence). This chain's CDR3 is CSVGGDTEAFF. The CDR3 region has the DNA TGCAGCGTCGGAGGGGACACTGAAGCTTTCTTT.

There are many counts of this clonotype. The gene calls are TRBV7-2 and TRBJ2-3; the D gene is possibly TRBD2 (6 bases). Trimming left V 0 bases short and J 2 bases short, with 9 bases between. The germline gives CDR1 SGHTA, CDR2 FQGNSA. The CDR3 length is 15 residues. The CDR3 is CASSLAGGFTDTQYF. In DNA form, the CDR3 reads TGTGCCAGCAGCTTAGCGGGGGGTTTCACAGATACGCAGTATTTT.

This clonotype was detected a few times. The chain joins TRBV4-3 to TRBJ2-5; TRBD2 matches at 7 bases. Trimming cost V 1 base and J 4 bases; bases outside gene matches: 6. This CDR3 has 15 amino acids. Germline-derived CDR1 and CDR2 are LGHNA and YSLEER. The CDR3 region has the DNA TGCGCCAGCAGCCAAGGCGGGAGTTGGGGAGAGACCCAGTACTTC. Translation: CASSQGGSWGETQYF.

The chain links TRBV6-5 to TRBJ2-7; D is undetermined. V shed 2 bases and J shed 7 bases, with 15 bases lying between them. The CDR3 extends over 14 amino acids. Germline V CDR1 and CDR2: MNHEY, SVGAGI. In DNA, the CDR3 is TGTGCCAGCAGTTACAACCCGGACGGTACGGAGCAGTACTTC. This sequence encodes CASSYNPDGTEQYF.

A few counts support this clonotype. The CDR3 is CASSLDRWDYYGYTF. The DNA of the CDR3 is TGTGCCAGCAGCTTAGATCGGTGGGACTATTATGGCTACACCTTC. This sequence joins TRBV7-8 and TRBJ1-2; TRBD1 might be the D (5 bases). Germline V gene lookup returns CDR1 SGHVS and CDR2 FQNEAQ. The CDR3 is 15 residues long. V dropped 1 base and J dropped 5 bases, with 14 bases sitting between them.

The V gene is TRBV2, the J gene TRBJ2-6; D unresolved. From germline, CDR1 is SNHLY and CDR2 FYNNEI. The V end was cut by 6 bases, the J end by 13 bases, with 16 bases between. The CDR3 is made up of 13 amino acids. Written as DNA, the CDR3 is TGTGCCAGCAGGAGGCAGGTGGGAACGGTCCTGACTTTC. Translating it yields CASRRQVGTVLTF.

The gene calls are TRBV7-4 and TRBJ2-4; no reliable D call. The germline gives CDR1 SGHVT, CDR2 SQSDAQ. This CDR3 region has 15 residues. Trimming removed 5 bases from V and 0 bases from J, with 11 bases in between. CDR3 sequence: CASSRQAIAKNIQYF. The CDR3 region has the DNA TGTGCCAGCAGCCGCCAGGCCATAGCCAAAAACATTCAGTACTTC.

The rearrangement uses TRBV6-1 and TRBJ2-2, with 16 bases identical to TRBD2. CDR3 size: 22 residues. V lost 2 bases, J lost 5 bases, and 17 bases stayed unmatched. The germline V gene has CDR1 MNHNS and CDR2 SASEGT. Written as DNA, the CDR3 is TGTGCCAGCAGTGAACCCGGGACTAGCGGGGGGGCAATCAGGTTTCCTACCGGGGAGCTGTTTTTT. This encodes CASSEPGTSGGAIRFPTGELFF.

The gene calls are TRBV18 and TRBJ1-4, with D tentatively TRBD1 (5 bases). Germline V gene data show CDR1 as KGHSH and CDR2 as LQKENI. The CDR3 length is 14 residues. V lost 4 bases, J lost 4 bases, and 10 bases lay in between. The CDR3 protein is CASSQTENNEKLFF. The CDR3 nucleotides read TGTGCCAGCTCACAGACAGAAAATAATGAAAAACTGTTTTTT.